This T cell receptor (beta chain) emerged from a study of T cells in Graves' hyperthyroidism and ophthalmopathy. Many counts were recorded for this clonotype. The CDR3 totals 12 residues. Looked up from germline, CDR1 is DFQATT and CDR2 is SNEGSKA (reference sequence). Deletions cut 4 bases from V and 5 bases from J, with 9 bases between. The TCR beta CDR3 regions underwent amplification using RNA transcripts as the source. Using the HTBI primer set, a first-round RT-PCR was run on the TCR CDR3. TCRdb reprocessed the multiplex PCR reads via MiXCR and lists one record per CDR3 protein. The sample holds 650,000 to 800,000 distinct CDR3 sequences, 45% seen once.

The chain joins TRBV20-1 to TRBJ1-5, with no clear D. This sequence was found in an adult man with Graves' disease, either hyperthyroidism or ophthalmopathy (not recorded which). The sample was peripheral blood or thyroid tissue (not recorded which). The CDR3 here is CSANRPDQPQHF. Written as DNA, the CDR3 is TGCAGTGCTAATCGTCCCGATCAGCCCCAGCATTTT.